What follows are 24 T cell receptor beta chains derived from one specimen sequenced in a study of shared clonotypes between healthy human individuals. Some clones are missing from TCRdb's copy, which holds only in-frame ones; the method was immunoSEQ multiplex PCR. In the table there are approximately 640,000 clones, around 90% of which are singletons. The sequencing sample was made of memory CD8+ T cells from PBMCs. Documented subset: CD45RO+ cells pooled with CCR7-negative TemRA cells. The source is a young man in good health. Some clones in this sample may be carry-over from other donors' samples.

The CDR3 is CASSVPSGIVGEQFF. The CDR3 DNA reads TGTGCCAGCAGTGTCCCTAGCGGGATAGTGGGTGAGCAGTTCTTC. The chain employs TRBV25-1 and TRBJ2-1; 9 bases line up with TRBD2. V shed 4 bases and J 9 bases; nucleotides not matched to a gene: 10. CDR3 length: 15 residues. Per germline, CDR1 MGHDK and CDR2 SYGVNS.

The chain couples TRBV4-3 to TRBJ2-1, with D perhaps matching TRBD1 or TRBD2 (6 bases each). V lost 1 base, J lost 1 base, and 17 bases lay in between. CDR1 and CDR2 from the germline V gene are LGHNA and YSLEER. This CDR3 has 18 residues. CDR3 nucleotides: TGCGCCAGCAGCCAAGGTTTAGGGGGGACCCTATCCTACAATGAGCAGTTCTTC. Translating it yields CASSQGLGGTLSYNEQFF.

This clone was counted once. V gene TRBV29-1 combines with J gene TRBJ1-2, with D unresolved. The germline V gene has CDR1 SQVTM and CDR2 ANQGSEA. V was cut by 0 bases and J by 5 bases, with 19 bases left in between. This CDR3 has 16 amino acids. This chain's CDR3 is CSVEDQTGLSGYGYTF. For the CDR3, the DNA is TGCAGCGTTGAAGATCAGACGGGGTTGAGCGGATATGGCTACACCTTC.

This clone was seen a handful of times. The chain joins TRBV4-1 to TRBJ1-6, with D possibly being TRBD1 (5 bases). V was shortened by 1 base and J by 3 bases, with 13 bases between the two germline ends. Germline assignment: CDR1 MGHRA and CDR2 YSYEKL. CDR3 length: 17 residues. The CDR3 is CASSQVAGLGYNSPLHF. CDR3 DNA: TGCGCCAGCAGCCAAGTGGCAGGGCTTGGCTATAATTCACCCCTCCACTTT.

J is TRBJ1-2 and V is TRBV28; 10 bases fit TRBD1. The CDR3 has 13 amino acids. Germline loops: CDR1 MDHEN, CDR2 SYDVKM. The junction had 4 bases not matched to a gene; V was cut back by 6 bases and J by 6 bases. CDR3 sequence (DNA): TGTGCCAGCAGGGGGACAGGGGTGGATGGCTACACCTTC. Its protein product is CASRGTGVDGYTF.

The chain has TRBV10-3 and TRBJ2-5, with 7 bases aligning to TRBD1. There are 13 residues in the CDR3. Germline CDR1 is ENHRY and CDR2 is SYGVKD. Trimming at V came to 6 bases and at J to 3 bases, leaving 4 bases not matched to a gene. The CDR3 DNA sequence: TGTGCCATCAGCCTGGGACAGAAAGAGACCCAGTACTTC. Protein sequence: CAISLGQKETQYF.

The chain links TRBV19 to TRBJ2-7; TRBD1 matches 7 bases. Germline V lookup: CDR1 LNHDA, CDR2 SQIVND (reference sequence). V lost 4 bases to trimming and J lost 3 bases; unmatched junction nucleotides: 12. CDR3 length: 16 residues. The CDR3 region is CASSKGRQGWGYEQYF. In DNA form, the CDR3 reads TGTGCCAGTAGTAAGGGCAGACAGGGCTGGGGCTACGAGCAGTACTTC.

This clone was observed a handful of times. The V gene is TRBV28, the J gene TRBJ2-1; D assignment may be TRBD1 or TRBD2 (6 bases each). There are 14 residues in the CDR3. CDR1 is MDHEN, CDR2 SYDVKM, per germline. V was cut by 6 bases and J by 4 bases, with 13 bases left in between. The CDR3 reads CASRPGGGYNEQFF. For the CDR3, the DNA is TGTGCCAGCAGACCCGGGGGCGGGTACAATGAGCAGTTCTTC.

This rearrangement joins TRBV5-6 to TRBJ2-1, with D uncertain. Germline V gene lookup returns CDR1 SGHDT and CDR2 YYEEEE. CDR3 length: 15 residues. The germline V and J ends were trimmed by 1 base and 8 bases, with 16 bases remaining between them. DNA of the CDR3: TGTGCCAGCAGCTTGCAAGGTTACGTTTATGATGAGCAGTTCTTC. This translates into CASSLQGYVYDEQFF.

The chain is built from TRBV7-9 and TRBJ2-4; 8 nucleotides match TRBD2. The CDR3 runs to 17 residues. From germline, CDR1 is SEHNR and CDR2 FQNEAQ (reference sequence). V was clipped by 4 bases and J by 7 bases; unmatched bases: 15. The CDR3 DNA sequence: TGTGCCAGCAGCTCCGCTCCGGGAGGGCCTTTTGGGAACATTCAGTACTTC. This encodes CASSSAPGGPFGNIQYF. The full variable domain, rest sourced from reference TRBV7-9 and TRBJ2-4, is DTGVSQNPRHKITKRGQNVTFRCDPISEHNRLYWYRQTLGQGPEFLTYFQNEAQLEKSRLLSDRFSAERPKGSFSTLEIQRTEQGDSAMYLCASSSAPGGPFGNIQYFGAGTRLSVL.

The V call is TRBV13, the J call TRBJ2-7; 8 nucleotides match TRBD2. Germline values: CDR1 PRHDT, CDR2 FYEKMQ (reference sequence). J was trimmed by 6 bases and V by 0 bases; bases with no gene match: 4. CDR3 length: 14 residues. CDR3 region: CASSLGRLAPEQYF. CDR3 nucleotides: TGTGCCAGCAGCTTAGGCCGACTAGCGCCCGAGCAGTACTTC.

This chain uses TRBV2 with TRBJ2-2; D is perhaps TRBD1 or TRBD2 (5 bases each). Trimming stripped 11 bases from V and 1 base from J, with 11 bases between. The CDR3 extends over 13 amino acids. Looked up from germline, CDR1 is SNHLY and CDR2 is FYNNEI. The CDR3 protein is CARGTGNTGELFF. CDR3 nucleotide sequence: TGTGCCCGGGGAACAGGGAACACCGGGGAGCTGTTTTTT.

The CDR3: CASSLGGQEGLGTF. DNA for the CDR3: TGTGCCAGCAGCCTAGGGGGGCAGGAGGGACTCGGCACCTTC. This rearrangement joins TRBV7-9 to TRBJ1-2; D might be TRBD1 (6 bases). The germline gives CDR1 SEHNR, CDR2 FQNEAQ (reference sequence). The CDR3 spans 14 residues. Deletions cut 5 bases from V and 13 bases from J, with 23 bases between.

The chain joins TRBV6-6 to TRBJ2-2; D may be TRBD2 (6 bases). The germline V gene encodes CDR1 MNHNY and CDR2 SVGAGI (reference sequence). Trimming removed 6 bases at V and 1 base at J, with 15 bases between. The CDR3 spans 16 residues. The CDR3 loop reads CASSLAGGKNTGELFF. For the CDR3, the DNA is TGTGCCAGCAGCCTCGCCGGCGGGAAGAACACCGGGGAGCTGTTTTTT.

CDR3 sequence reads: CASSSSRDTSTNEKLFF. CDR3 sequence (DNA): TGTGCCAGCAGCTCAAGCCGGGACACTTCCACTAATGAAAAACTGTTTTTT. The rearrangement joins TRBV9 to TRBJ1-4; tentative D call: TRBD1 (6 bases). This CDR3 region has 17 residues. The germline V gene encodes CDR1 SGDLS and CDR2 YYNGEE. With 4 bases removed from V and 2 bases from J, the gap between germline ends came to 18 bases.

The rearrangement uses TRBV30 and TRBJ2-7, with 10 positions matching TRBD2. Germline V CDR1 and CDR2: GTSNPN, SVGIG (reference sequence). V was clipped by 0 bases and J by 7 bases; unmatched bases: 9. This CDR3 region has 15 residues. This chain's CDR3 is CAWSVVLAGADEQYF. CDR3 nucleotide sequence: TGTGCCTGGAGTGTCGTGCTAGCGGGAGCGGATGAGCAGTACTTC.

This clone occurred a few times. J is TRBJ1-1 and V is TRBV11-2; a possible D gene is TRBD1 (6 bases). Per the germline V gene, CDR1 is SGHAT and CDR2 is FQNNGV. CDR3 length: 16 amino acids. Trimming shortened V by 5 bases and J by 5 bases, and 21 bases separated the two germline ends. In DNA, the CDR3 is TGTGCCAGCAGCCGCGCGGGGGGCTCCGGGGGAACTGAAGCTTTCTTT. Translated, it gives CASSRAGGSGGTEAFF. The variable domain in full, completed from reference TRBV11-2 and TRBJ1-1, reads EAGVAQSPRYKIIEKRQSVAFWCNPISGHATLYWYQQILGQGPKLLIQFQNNGVVDDSQLPKDRFSAERLKGVDSTLKIQPAKLEDSAVYLCASSRAGGSGGTEAFFGQGTRLTVV.

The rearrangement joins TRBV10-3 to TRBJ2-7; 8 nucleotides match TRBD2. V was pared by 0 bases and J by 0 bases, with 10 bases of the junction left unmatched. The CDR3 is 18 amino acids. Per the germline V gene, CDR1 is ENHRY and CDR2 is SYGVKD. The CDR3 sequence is CAISESFRTSQNSYEQYF. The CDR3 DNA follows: TGTGCCATCAGTGAGTCATTCCGGACTAGCCAAAACTCCTACGAGCAGTACTTC.

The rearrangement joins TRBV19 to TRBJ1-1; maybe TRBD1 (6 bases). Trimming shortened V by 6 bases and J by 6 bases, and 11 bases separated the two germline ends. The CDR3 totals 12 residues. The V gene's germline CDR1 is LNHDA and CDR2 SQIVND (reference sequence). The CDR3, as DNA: TGTGCCAGTAGCTTGACAGGCCCTGAAGCTTTCTTT. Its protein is CASSLTGPEAFF.

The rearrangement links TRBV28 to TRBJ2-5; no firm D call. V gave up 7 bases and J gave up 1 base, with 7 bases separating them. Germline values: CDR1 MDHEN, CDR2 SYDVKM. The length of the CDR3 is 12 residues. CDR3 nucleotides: TGTGCCAGCACCCCCGGCCAAGAGACCCAGTACTTC. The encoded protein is CASTPGQETQYF.

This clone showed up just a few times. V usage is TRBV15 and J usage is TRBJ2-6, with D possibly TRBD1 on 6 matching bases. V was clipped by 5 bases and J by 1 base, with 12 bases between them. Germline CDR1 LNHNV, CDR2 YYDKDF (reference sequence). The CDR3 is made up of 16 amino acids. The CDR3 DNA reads TGTGCCACCAGCGGAGGACAGTCTTCTGGGGCCAACGTCCTGACTTTC. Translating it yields CATSGGQSSGANVLTF.

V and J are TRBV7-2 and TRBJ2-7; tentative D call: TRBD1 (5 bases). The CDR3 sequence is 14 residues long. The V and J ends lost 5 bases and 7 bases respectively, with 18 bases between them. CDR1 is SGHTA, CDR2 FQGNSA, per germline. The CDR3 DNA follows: TGTGCCAGCAGCCCACGACAGAGCCCTAAGGAGCAGTACTTC. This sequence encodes CASSPRQSPKEQYF.

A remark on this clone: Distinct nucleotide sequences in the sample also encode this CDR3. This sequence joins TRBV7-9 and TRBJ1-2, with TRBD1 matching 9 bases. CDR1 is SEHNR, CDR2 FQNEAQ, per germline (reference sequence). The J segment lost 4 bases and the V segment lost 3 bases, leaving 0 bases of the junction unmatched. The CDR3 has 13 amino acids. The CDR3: CASSLDRGYGYTF. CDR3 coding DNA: TGTGCCAGCAGCTTGGACAGGGGCTATGGCTACACCTTC. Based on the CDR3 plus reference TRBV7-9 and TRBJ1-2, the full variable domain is DTGVSQNPRHKITKRGQNVTFRCDPISEHNRLYWYRQTLGQGPEFLTYFQNEAQLEKSRLLSDRFSAERPKGSFSTLEIQRTEQGDSAMYLCASSLDRGYGYTFGSGTRLTVV.

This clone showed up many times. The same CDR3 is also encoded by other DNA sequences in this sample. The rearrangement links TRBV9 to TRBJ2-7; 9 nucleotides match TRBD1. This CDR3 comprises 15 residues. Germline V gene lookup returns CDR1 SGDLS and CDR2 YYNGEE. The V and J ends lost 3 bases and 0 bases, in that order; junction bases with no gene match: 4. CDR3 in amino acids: CASSEGQGSSYEQYF. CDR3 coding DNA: TGTGCCAGCAGCGAGGGACAGGGCTCCTCCTACGAGCAGTACTTC.